One sample yielded the 6 T cell receptor beta chains listed below, sequenced in a study of cytomegalovirus exposure and HLA in healthy donors. Repertoires were generated with immunoSEQ multiplex PCR, while TCRdb's copy carries only in-frame clones and drops some. The sample holds approximately 220,000 clones, 80% to 95% seen once. The sequencing sample was made of PBMCs. These receptors all stem from a woman aged 18-29 years in good health and CMV-seronegative.

The gene calls are TRBV25-1 and TRBJ1-2; D is unresolved. Germline CDR1 and CDR2: MGHDK and SYGVNS. The CDR3 runs 14 residues. Trimming removed 3 bases at V and 6 bases at J, with 14 bases between. This chain's CDR3 is CASSDSPQKHGYTF. CDR3 nucleotide sequence: TGTGCCAGCAGTGACTCCCCACAGAAGCATGGCTACACCTTC.

V usage is TRBV4-1 and J usage is TRBJ2-2; 8 nucleotides match TRBD2. From germline, CDR1 is MGHRA and CDR2 YSYEKL. Germline trimming cut 1 base from V and 7 bases from J; bases unmatched to any gene: 17. This CDR3 comprises 19 residues. The CDR3 loop is CASSQVNPGGRYKGGELFF. DNA of the CDR3: TGCGCCAGCAGCCAAGTTAATCCTGGCGGGAGGTACAAGGGCGGGGAGCTGTTTTTT.

This sequence joins TRBV6-1 and TRBJ2-7; TRBD1 matches 7 bases. The CDR3 runs to 12 residues. V trimming: 8 bases; J trimming: 1 base; junction bases outside the gene matches: 2. CDR1 and CDR2 from the germline V gene are MNHNS and SASEGT. The CDR3 nucleotides are TGTGCCAGCGAGGGACAGTCCTACGAGCAGTACTTC. Protein: CASEGQSYEQYF.

The genes are TRBV19 and TRBJ2-2, with D unclear. The CDR3 sequence is 11 residues long. Germline CDR1 is LNHDA and CDR2 is SQIVND (reference sequence). Between the trimmed V and J ends, which lost 8 bases and 6 bases, there was a span of 7 bases. The CDR3 here is CASRSAGELFF. The CDR3 DNA is TGTGCCAGTCGTTCGGCCGGGGAGCTGTTTTTT.

This sequence joins TRBV5-6 and TRBJ1-5, with a possible D match to TRBD1 (5 bases). Per germline, CDR1 SGHDT and CDR2 YYEEEE. The CDR3 loop spans 15 amino acids. V was trimmed by 4 bases and J by 0 bases, leaving 11 bases between them. The CDR3 is CASSPGLYSNQPQHF. The CDR3 DNA reads as TGTGCCAGCAGCCCGGGACTTTATAGCAATCAGCCCCAGCATTTT. The complete variable domain, with remaining parts taken from reference TRBV5-6 and TRBJ1-5, reads DAGVTQSPTHLIKTRGQQVTLRCSPKSGHDTVSWYQQALGQGPQFIFQYYEEEERQRGNFPDRFSGHQFPNYSSELNVNALLLGDSALYLCASSPGLYSNQPQHFGDGTRLSIL.

The chain uses TRBV27 and TRBJ1-5; TRBD1 is a possible D gene (5 bases). CDR3 length equals 14 residues. The ends were cut back, 2 bases at V and 4 bases at J, with 9 bases in the middle. CDR1 MNHEY and CDR2 SMNVEV come from the germline V gene (reference sequence). The CDR3 DNA is TGTGCCAGCAGTTTAAGGGGAACGAATCAGCCCCAGCATTTT. Translating it yields CASSLRGTNQPQHF.